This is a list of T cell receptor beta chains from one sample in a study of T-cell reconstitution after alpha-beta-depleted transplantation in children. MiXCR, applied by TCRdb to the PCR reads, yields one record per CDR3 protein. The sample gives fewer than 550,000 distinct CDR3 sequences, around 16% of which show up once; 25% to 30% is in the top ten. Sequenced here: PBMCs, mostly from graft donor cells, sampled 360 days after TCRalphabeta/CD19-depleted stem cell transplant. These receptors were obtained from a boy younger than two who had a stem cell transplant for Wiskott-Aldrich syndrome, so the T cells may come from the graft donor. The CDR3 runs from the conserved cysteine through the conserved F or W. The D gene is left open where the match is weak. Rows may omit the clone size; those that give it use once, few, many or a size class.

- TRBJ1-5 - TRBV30 TGTGCCTGGAGTGATCAGGGAAATCAGCCCCAGCATTTT CAWSDQGNQPQHF
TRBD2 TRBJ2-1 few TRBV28 TGTGCCAGCAGGGTACTAGCGGGGGGCAATGAGCAGTTCTTC CASRVLAGGNEQFF
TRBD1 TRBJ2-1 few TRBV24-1 TGTGCCACCAGTGATCCCGGGACAGTCAATGAGCAGTTCTTC CATSDPGTVNEQFF
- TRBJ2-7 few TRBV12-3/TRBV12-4 TGTGCCAGCAGTTTAGGGTCCAGTCGTGCCGAGCAGTACTTC CASSLGSSRAEQYF
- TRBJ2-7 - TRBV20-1 TGCAGTGCTAGACCCCCGGGGCAGCTCTACGAGCAGTACTTC CSARPPGQLYEQYF
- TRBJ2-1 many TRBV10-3 TGTGCCATTCTGAGCGCGTACAATGAGCAGTTCTTC CAILSAYNEQFF
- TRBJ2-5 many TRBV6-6 TGTGCCAGCAGGCAGGGGGGTCGAGAGACCCAGTACTTC CASRQGGRETQYF
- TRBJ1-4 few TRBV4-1 TGCGCCAGCAGCCAAGCGACACTCGAAAAACTGTTTTTT CASSQATLEKLFF
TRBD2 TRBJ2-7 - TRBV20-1 TGCAGTGCTCAGGGAGGGACTCCTGTTTACGAGCAGTACTTC CSAQGGTPVYEQYF
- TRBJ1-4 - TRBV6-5 TGTGCCAGCAGTTACCGTTGGCCTCGCTTAGAAAAACTGTTTTTT CASSYRWPRLEKLFF
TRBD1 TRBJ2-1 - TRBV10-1 TGCGCCAGCAGTGAGACATTGGGACAGAATTACAATGAGCAGTTCTTC CASSETLGQNYNEQFF
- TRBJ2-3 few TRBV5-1 TGCGCCAGCAAAGTGCCTGGACAGCCCACTAGCACAGATACGCAGTATTTT CASKVPGQPTSTDTQYF
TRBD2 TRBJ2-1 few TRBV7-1 TGTGCCAGCAGTACTAGCGGGAGCTGGAACAATGAGCAGTTCTTC CASSTSGSWNNEQFF
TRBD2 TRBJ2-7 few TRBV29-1 TGCAGCGTTCGGACTAGCGGGAGCCCCTACGAGCAGTACTTC CSVRTSGSPYEQYF
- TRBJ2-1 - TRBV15 TGTGCCACCAGCAGAGCACGGGGGGCCAAGCACAATGAGCAGTTCTTC CATSRARGAKHNEQFF
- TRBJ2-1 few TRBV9 TGTGCCAGCAGCGGAAACCCGTCTCAGCGCAGGCCATACAATGAGCAGTTCTTC CASSGNPSQRRPYNEQFF
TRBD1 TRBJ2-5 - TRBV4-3 TGCGCCAGCAGCCAAGTGGCAGGGGGCGGGGAGACCCAGTACTTC CASSQVAGGGETQYF
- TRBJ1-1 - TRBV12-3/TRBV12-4 TGTGCCAGCAGTTTTCCGCCAGGGGCGAACACTGAAGCTTTCTTT CASSFPPGANTEAFF
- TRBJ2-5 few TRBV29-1 TGCAGCGTTGATGCGGTGGGCTGGCGGGAGACCCAGTACTTC CSVDAVGWRETQYF
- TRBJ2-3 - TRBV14 TGTGCCAGCAGCCTCCCCGGGATAGTGGATACGCAGTATTTT CASSLPGIVDTQYF
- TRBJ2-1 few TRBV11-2 TGTGCCAGCAGCTTAGAGGTGAGGGCCCATGAGCAGTTCTTC CASSLEVRAHEQFF
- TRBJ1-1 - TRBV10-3 TGTGCCATCCAGCGGGGGGGGGGGATACACACTGAAGCTTTCTTT CAIQRGGGIHTEAFF
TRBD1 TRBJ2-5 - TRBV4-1 TGCGCCAGCAGCCAAGAAGCCACAGGGGGTTCAAAGTACCAAGAGACCCAGTACTTC CASSQEATGGSKYQETQYF
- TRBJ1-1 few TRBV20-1 TGCAGTGCTAGAGATGGCGGGTCCTCGGGGAACACTGAAGCTTTCTTT CSARDGGSSGNTEAFF
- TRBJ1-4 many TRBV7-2 TGTGCCAGCAGCTTATTCGGGGCAACTAATGAAAAACTGTTTTTT CASSLFGATNEKLFF
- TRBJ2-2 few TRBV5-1 TGCGCCAGCAGCTTAATACCCACCGGGGAGCTGTTTTTT CASSLIPTGELFF
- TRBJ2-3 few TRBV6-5 TGTGCCAGCAGTCGGGGGAGAGCCTACACAGATACGCAGTATTTT CASSRGRAYTDTQYF
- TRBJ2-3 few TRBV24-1 TGTGCCACCTCTTGGACAGATACGCAGTATTTT CATSWTDTQYF
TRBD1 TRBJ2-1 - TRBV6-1 TGTGCCAGCAGTGCCTCCGGGACAGGGATCAGGCAGTTCTTC CASSASGTGIRQFF
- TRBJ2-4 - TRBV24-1 TGTGCCACCAGTGATTCGGAGGAATTTCAGTACTTC CATSDSEEFQYF
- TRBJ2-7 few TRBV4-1 TGCGCCAGCAGCGACAATCCTATCCCAGGGGTTGACGAGCAGTACTTC CASSDNPIPGVDEQYF
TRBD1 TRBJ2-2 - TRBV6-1 TGTGCCAGCAGTGCAAATGGACAGGGTGGGACCGGGGAGCTGTTTTTT CASSANGQGGTGELFF
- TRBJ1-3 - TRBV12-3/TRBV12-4 TGTGCCAGCAGTTTCCTCCGGAGCTCTGGAAACACCATATATTTT CASSFLRSSGNTIYF
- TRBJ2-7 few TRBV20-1 TGCAGTGCTAGGAGTGGGACCGGCTCCTACGAGCAGTACTTC CSARSGTGSYEQYF
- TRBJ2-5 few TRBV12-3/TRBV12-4 TGTGCCAGCAGTTTGGTGGCTAGCGAGAGACAAGAGACCCAGTACTTC CASSLVASERQETQYF
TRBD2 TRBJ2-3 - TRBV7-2 TGTGCCAGCAGCCTTATGGGACTAGCGGGCACAGATACGCAGTATTTT CASSLMGLAGTDTQYF
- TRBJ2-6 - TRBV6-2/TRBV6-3 TGTGCCAGCAGTTTTTCACCCCTTAGGACATTCTCTGGGGCCAACGTCCTGACTTTC CASSFSPLRTFSGANVLTF
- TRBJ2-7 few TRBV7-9 TGTGCCAGCAGCTTCACAGGCGTAACCTACGAGCAGTACTTC CASSFTGVTYEQYF
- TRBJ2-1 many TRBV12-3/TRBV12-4 TGTGCCAGCAGTCTCTGGGGCTCCCACAATGAGCAGTTCTTC CASSLWGSHNEQFF
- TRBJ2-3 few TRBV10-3 TGTGCCATCAGTGAAACCCCGACAAGCACAGATACGCAGTATTTT CAISETPTSTDTQYF
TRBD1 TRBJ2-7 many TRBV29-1 TGCGGTTTATGGAGGGGACAGGGGGGTTACGAGCAGTACTTC CGLWRGQGGYEQYF